Below, one T cell receptor (beta chain) is given with its context. The data derive from a study of blood T cell repertoires in COVID-19. After removal of 5 bases from V and 6 bases from J, the junction contained 5 bases not matched to a gene. Germline CDR1 and CDR2: SNHLY and FYNNEI. The CDR3 length is 14 residues. Clones were sequenced by immunoSEQ multiplex PCR, and TCRdb holds only the in-frame ones, with some missing. The table shows a few hundred thousand clones, with around 85% occurring only once. The J gene is TRBJ2-3, the V gene TRBV2, with 10 positions matching TRBD2. The receptor comes from a human donor with COVID-19, enrolled during active disease. The donor label of this sample is uncertain. The sample was peripheral blood. The CDR3 nucleotides are TGTGCCAGCAGTACACTAGCGGGATTCGATACGCAGTATTTT. Residues: CASSTLAGFDTQYF.